The 13 T cell receptor beta chains in this list originate from one sample, sequenced in a study of CD8+CD57+ T cells in acquired aplastic anemia. The template used for profiling TCR beta VDJ and CDR3 was genomic DNA. One entry per CDR3 protein results from TCRdb running MiXCR on the reads. Of tens of thousands of distinct CDR3 sequences listed, 60% to 80% were seen once; the top ten hold 45% to 75%. Patients chosen for sequencing had CD8+CD57+ cells that had expanded, as shown by flow cytometry. The sequenced sample was sorted CD4+, CD8+, or CD8+CD57+ T cells (not recorded which) from PBMCs. The source is a human donor with aplastic anemia.

There are a few counts of this clonotype. The chain uses TRBV28 and TRBJ2-1, with 11 bases that match TRBD2. Trimming took 3 bases from V and 5 from J; bases not matched to a gene: 3. The CDR3 extends over 15 amino acids. Germline lookup yields CDR1 MDHEN and CDR2 SYDVKM. The CDR3 region has the DNA TGTGCCAGCAGTTTGATAGCGGGAGGGAACAATGAGCAGTTCTTC. Translating it yields CASSLIAGGNNEQFF.

The chain carries TRBV29-1 and TRBJ2-7, with 8 bases matching TRBD1. V was pared by 4 bases and J by 6 bases, with 11 bases of the junction left unmatched. Germline-derived CDR1 and CDR2 are SQVTM and ANQGSEA. CDR3 length: 14 amino acids. The CDR3 DNA sequence: TGCAGCGTTGTAGGACAGGGCCCCCGGTCCGAGCAGTACTTC. This codes for CSVVGQGPRSEQYF.

Only one count was recorded for this clonotype. J is TRBJ2-3 and V is TRBV24-1, with 7 bases that match TRBD1. The CDR3 spans 15 residues. Unmatched junction bases numbered 4, after V lost 4 bases and J lost 1 base. CDR1 and CDR2 from the germline V gene are KGHDR and SFDVKD. The CDR3 is CATSEKGQGTDTQYF. CDR3 in DNA: TGTGCCACCAGTGAGAAAGGACAGGGCACAGATACGCAGTATTTT.

Details on this clonotype: This could be a read error, since a much larger clone is one nucleotide away. CDR3 coding DNA: TGTGCCAGCAGCCGGGTCAGGGGGTACTACGAGCAGTACTTC. Translation: CASSRVRGYYEQYF. The V gene is TRBV19, the J gene TRBJ2-7, with 7 bases identical to TRBD1. This CDR3 region has 14 residues. Germline loops: CDR1 LNHDA, CDR2 SQIVND (reference sequence). The V gene end was trimmed by 9 bases and the J gene end by 3 bases; junction bases not matched to a gene: 11.

The rearrangement links TRBV19 to TRBJ2-6, with D perhaps matching TRBD1 (5 bases). The V end was cut by 5 bases, the J end by 0 bases, with 8 bases between. CDR3 length: 15 residues. Germline CDR1 reads LNHDA; CDR2 reads SQIVND (reference sequence). CDR3 DNA: TGTGCCAGTAGTGATACAGGCTCTGGGGCCAACGTCCTGACTTTC. Its translation: CASSDTGSGANVLTF.

This sequence joins TRBV20-1 and TRBJ1-2; a weak D match, TRBD1 (5 bases). Trimming took off 0 bases at V and 4 bases at J, with 27 bases between the two ends. CDR1 and CDR2 (germline): DFQATT, SNEGSKA (reference sequence). The CDR3 spans 19 residues. The CDR3 sequence: CSARDILTVSMGTSYGYTF. CDR3 in DNA: TGCAGTGCTAGAGATATACTAACCGTATCGATGGGGACCTCCTATGGCTACACCTTC.

The J gene is TRBJ2-1, the V gene TRBV7-7; 14 positions match TRBD2. This CDR3 spans 15 amino acids. J lost 8 bases, V lost 3 bases, and 3 bases had no gene match. The germline V gene has CDR1 SSHAT and CDR2 FNYEAQ (reference sequence). CDR3 region: CASSFGTSGGDEQFF. CDR3 DNA sequence: TGTGCCAGCAGCTTCGGGACTAGCGGGGGCGATGAGCAGTTCTTC.

The chain has TRBV24-1 and TRBJ1-2; possible D gene TRBD1, 5 bases. The V and J ends lost 7 bases and 9 bases respectively, with 14 bases between them. CDR1 KGHDR and CDR2 SFDVKD come from the germline V gene. This CDR3 region has 12 residues. CDR3 residues: CATSRGGRSYTF. The CDR3 DNA is TGTGCCACCAGCCGGGGCGGCAGGAGCTACACCTTC.

The J gene is TRBJ2-3, the V gene TRBV2; D is uncertain. This CDR3 is built from 11 residues. Deletions cut 6 bases from V and 2 bases from J, with 3 bases between. The germline V gene encodes CDR1 SNHLY and CDR2 FYNNEI. The CDR3 reads CASRYTDTQYF. CDR3 in DNA: TGTGCCAGCAGGTACACAGATACGCAGTATTTT.

The rearrangement joins TRBV30 to TRBJ2-7, with TRBD2 identical over 7 bases. V shed 3 bases and J 3 bases; nucleotides not matched to a gene: 5. The germline V gene encodes CDR1 GTSNPN and CDR2 SVGIG (reference sequence). The CDR3 extends over 13 amino acids. CDR3 sequence (DNA): TGTGCCTGGAGAGGGTCGGGGGGCTACGAGCAGTACTTC. As protein: CAWRGSGGYEQYF.

This clonotype has a count of ten or more. CDR3 region: CATSDPEGTGQETQYF. As DNA, the CDR3 is TGTGCCACCAGTGACCCGGAGGGGACAGGTCAAGAGACCCAGTACTTC. The chain links TRBV24-1 to TRBJ2-5, with TRBD1 matching 8 bases. V lost 4 bases and J lost 2; bases outside the gene matches: 8. The germline gives CDR1 KGHDR, CDR2 SFDVKD. The CDR3 length is 16 residues.

This clonotype has a count of ten or more. V usage is TRBV5-5 and J usage is TRBJ2-7; 9 nucleotides match TRBD1. Losses at the gene ends were 0 bases for V and 6 bases for J; bases not matched to a gene: 1. This CDR3 region has 13 residues. Germline CDR1 reads SGHKS; CDR2 reads YYEKEE (reference sequence). The CDR3 DNA is TGTGCCAGCAGCTTGGCGGACAGGGGCGAGCAGTACTTC. Its protein is CASSLADRGEQYF.

This chain links TRBV7-8 with TRBJ2-5; a possible D gene is TRBD1 (5 bases). Trimming shortened V by 9 bases and J by 5 bases, and 19 bases separated the two germline ends. The CDR3 is 14 amino acids. Looked up from germline, CDR1 is SGHVS and CDR2 is FQNEAQ. The CDR3: CASSHSAGIETQYF. The CDR3, as DNA: TGTGCCAGTAGTCATTCTGCAGGGATTGAGACCCAGTACTTC.